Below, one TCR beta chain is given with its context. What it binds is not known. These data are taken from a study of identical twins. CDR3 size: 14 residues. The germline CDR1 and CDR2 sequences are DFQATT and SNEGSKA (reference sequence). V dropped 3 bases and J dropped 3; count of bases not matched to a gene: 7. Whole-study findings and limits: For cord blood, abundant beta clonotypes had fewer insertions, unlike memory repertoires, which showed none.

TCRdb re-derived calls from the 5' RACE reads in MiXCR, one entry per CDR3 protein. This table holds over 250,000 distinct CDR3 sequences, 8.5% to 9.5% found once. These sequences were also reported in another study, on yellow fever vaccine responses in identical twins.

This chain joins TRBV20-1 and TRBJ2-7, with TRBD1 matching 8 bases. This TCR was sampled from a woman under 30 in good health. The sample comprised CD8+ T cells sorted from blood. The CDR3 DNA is TGCAGTGCTAGCGAAGGACAGGGCTTCTACGAGCAGTACTTC. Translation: CSASEGQGFYEQYF.